These 3 T cell receptor beta chains came from one sample sequenced in a study of T cell repertoires in cytomegalovirus infection. TCRdb passed the reads through MiXCR, listing each CDR3 protein once. This table holds roughly 78,000 distinct CDR3 sequences, roughly 37% found once. Their antigens are not known. This specimen was CD8+ T cells from cultured PBMCs, taken from culture after CMV antigen stimulation. These receptors all stem from a human donor in good health (CMV status not recorded). Some clones in this sample may be carry-over from other donors' samples.

The chain recombines TRBV6-1 with TRBJ2-7, with 10 bases lining up with TRBD1. Germline CDR1 MNHNS, CDR2 SASEGT. The V and J ends lost 2 bases and 3 bases, in that order; junction bases with no gene match: 4. This CDR3 region has 15 residues. The CDR3 reads CASSEFGTGVYEQYF. CDR3 nucleotide sequence: TGTGCCAGCAGTGAATTCGGGACAGGGGTCTACGAGCAGTACTTC.

The gene calls are TRBV4-1 and TRBJ1-4; no clear D gene. From germline, CDR1 is MGHRA and CDR2 YSYEKL. Between the trimmed V and J ends, which lost 3 bases and 4 bases, there was a span of 18 bases. CDR3 length equals 17 residues. CDR3 in DNA: TGCGCCAGCAGCCACGTCCTACAAAGACGGCGTAATGAAAAACTGTTTTTT. Amino acid sequence: CASSHVLQRRRNEKLFF.

V and J are TRBV27 and TRBJ2-7; D not resolved. The CDR3 sequence is 15 residues long. CDR1 and CDR2 from the germline V gene are MNHEY and SMNVEV (reference sequence). V lost 1 base, J lost 4 bases, and 14 bases lay in between. DNA of the CDR3: TGTGCCAGCAGTTTATTCGGTTCCGCGGTTTACGAGCAGTACTTC. This encodes CASSLFGSAVYEQYF.